Presented here are 15 T cell receptor beta chains from one specimen sequenced in a study of blood T cell repertoires in COVID-19. Data came from immunoSEQ multiplex PCR; TCRdb stores just in-frame clones and leaves some out. This table holds about 220,000 clones, approximately 81% found once. Material: peripheral blood. The receptors come from a man aged 25-40 years with active or convalescent COVID-19.

CDR3 loop: CATSGTGIEAFF. The CDR3 DNA reads as TGTGCCACCAGTGGGACAGGGATTGAAGCTTTCTTT. J is TRBJ1-1 and V is TRBV24-1; TRBD1 matches 8 bases. CDR1 and CDR2 from the germline V gene are KGHDR and SFDVKD. The CDR3 totals 12 residues. V shed 5 bases and J 7 bases; nucleotides not matched to a gene: 2.

This chain connects TRBV11-3 to TRBJ1-2; D call uncertain. This CDR3 region has 12 residues. Germline CDR1 SGHNT, CDR2 YENEEA. The V end was cut by 4 bases, the J end by 4 bases, with 7 bases between. CDR3 DNA: TGTGCCAGCAGCTCCTCCGGCTATGGCTACACCTTC. It yields the protein CASSSSGYGYTF.

The V and J genes are TRBV29-1 and TRBJ2-1; TRBD2 matches at 11 bases. V lost 6 bases to trimming and J lost 9 bases; unmatched junction nucleotides: 10. The CDR3 runs to 14 residues. CDR1 is SQVTM and CDR2 is ANQGSEA in the germline V gene. The CDR3, as DNA: TGCAGCGTAGGTGCTAGCGGGGGGAGCGGTGAGCAGTTCTTC. It specifies CSVGASGGSGEQFF.

The chain uses TRBV7-6 and TRBJ2-1; perhaps TRBD2 as D (6 bases). Germline V gives CDR1 SGHVS, CDR2 FNYEAQ. Trimming took 5 bases from V and 0 from J, leaving 20 bases between them. The CDR3 extends over 18 amino acids. DNA of the CDR3: TGTGCCAGCAGCCCGAACTTTCGTGCCGGGAGCTCCTACAATGAGCAGTTCTTC. Its protein is CASSPNFRAGSSYNEQFF.

This clone appeared a few times. V is TRBV7-2 and J is TRBJ2-7, with D possibly TRBD2 on 5 matching bases. CDR1 and CDR2 (germline): SGHTA, FQGNSA. V was clipped by 5 bases and J by 2 bases, with 13 bases between them. This CDR3 comprises 14 residues. Here the CDR3 reads CASSPGGPTYEQYF. The DNA of the CDR3 is TGTGCCAGCAGCCCAGGAGGACCAACCTACGAGCAGTACTTC. The complete variable domain, with remaining parts taken from reference TRBV7-2 and TRBJ2-7, reads GAGVSQSPSNKVTEKGKDVELRCDPISGHTALYWYRQSLGQGLEFLIYFQGNSAPDKSGLPSDRFSAERTGGSVSTLTIQRTQQEDSAVYLCASSPGGPTYEQYFGPGTRLTVT.

This rearrangement joins TRBV6-4 to TRBJ1-5; 8 bases match TRBD1. Unmatched junction bases numbered 6, after V lost 6 bases and J lost 5 bases. From germline, CDR1 is MRHNA and CDR2 SNTAGT. The CDR3 covers 14 residues. CDR3 nucleotides: TGTGCCAGCAGCGCGGGGACAGGCCATCAGCCCCAGCATTTT. It is translated as CASSAGTGHQPQHF.

The chain employs TRBV4-1 and TRBJ2-1; 14 bases map to TRBD2. CDR3 length equals 19 residues. Germline V gene lookup returns CDR1 MGHRA and CDR2 YSYEKL. Trimming took 1 base from V and 2 from J; bases not matched to a gene: 7. DNA of the CDR3: TGCGCCAGCAGCCAAGCGGGACTAGCGGGAGTCCGGACCTACAATGAGCAGTTCTTC. Translation: CASSQAGLAGVRTYNEQFF.

CDR3 region: CASSSSSHNEQFF. DNA of the CDR3: TGTGCCAGCAGCTCGTCAAGCCACAATGAGCAGTTCTTC. V and J are TRBV5-8 and TRBJ2-1; D unresolved. This CDR3 spans 13 amino acids. CDR1 SGHTS and CDR2 YDEGEE come from the germline V gene. Between the trimmed V and J ends, which lost 3 bases and 5 bases, there was a span of 9 bases.

The chain recombines TRBV7-9 with TRBJ1-2; tentative D call: TRBD1 (5 bases). The CDR3 consists of 14 residues. Germline CDR1 SEHNR, CDR2 FQNEAQ (reference sequence). Trimming took off 11 bases at V and 3 bases at J, with 19 bases between the two ends. The CDR3 DNA follows: TGTGCCGCTGGGGGGAACAGCAGATACTATGGCTACACCTTC. Translating it yields CAAGGNSRYYGYTF.

The chain links TRBV4-1 to TRBJ1-2; TRBD1 matches 7 bases. This CDR3 region has 14 residues. The ends lost 1 base at V and 4 bases at J; junction bases unmatched: 3. Germline V gene data show CDR1 as MGHRA and CDR2 as YSYEKL. The CDR3 here is CASSQVGQPYGYTF. The DNA of the CDR3 is TGCGCCAGCAGCCAAGTGGGACAGCCCTATGGCTACACCTTC.

The rearrangement joins TRBV7-2 to TRBJ1-6, with 10 bases identical to TRBD1. The germline V gene has CDR1 SGHTA and CDR2 FQGNSA. Trimming took 5 bases from V and 8 from J; bases not matched to a gene: 6. This CDR3 has 15 amino acids. The CDR3 DNA follows: TGTGCCAGCAGCGGGACAGGGGAAGCTCATTCACCCCTCCACTTT. It codes for CASSGTGEAHSPLHF.

This clone was counted once. The chain has TRBV6-1 and TRBJ2-7; unclear D gene. Germline values: CDR1 MNHNS, CDR2 SASEGT. The CDR3 consists of 13 residues. V lost 2 bases, J lost 12 bases, and 17 bases lay in between. Here the CDR3 reads CASSESPELTGYF. CDR3 nucleotide sequence: TGTGCCAGCAGTGAATCCCCGGAGCTCACGGGGTACTTC.

In its sample, this clone was seen a few times. This chain links TRBV30 with TRBJ1-1; tentative D call: TRBD1 (5 bases). Germline loops: CDR1 GTSNPN, CDR2 SVGIG (reference sequence). Trimming took 0 bases from V and 9 from J, leaving 14 bases between them. There are 13 residues in the CDR3. DNA of the CDR3: TGTGCCTGGAGTGTACTACTGGACACCCAAGCTTTCTTT. It is translated as CAWSVLLDTQAFF.

In its sample, this clone was seen a few times. The chain has TRBV6-2 or TRBV6-3 and TRBJ2-2; tentative D call: TRBD1 (6 bases). Germline CDR1 is MNHEY and CDR2 is SVGEGT. The germline V and J ends were trimmed by 2 bases and 7 bases, with 8 bases remaining between them. This CDR3 has 13 amino acids. This CDR3 is CASSYPGVGELFF. DNA of the CDR3: TGTGCCAGCAGTTACCCAGGGGTCGGGGAGCTGTTTTTT.

The chain carries TRBV6-5 and TRBJ2-7; unclear D gene. V was pared by 7 bases and J by 3 bases, with 13 bases between. Germline CDR1 MNHEY, CDR2 SVGAGI. This CDR3 spans 13 amino acids. The CDR3 spells CASTGQTDYEQYF. CDR3 nucleotides: TGTGCCAGCACAGGCCAAACCGACTACGAGCAGTACTTC.